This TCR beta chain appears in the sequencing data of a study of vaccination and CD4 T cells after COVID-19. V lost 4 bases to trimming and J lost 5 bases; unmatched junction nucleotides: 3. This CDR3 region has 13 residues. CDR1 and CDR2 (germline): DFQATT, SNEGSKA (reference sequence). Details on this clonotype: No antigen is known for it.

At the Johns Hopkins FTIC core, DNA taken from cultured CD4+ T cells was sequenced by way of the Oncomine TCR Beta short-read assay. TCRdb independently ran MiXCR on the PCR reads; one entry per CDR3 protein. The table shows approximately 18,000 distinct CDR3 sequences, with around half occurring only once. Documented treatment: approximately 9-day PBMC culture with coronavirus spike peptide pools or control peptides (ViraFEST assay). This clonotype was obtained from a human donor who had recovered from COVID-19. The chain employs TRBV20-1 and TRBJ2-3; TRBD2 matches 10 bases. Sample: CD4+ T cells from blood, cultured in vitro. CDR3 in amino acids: CSATSGSLDTQYF. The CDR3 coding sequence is TGCAGTGCTACTAGCGGGAGTTTAGATACGCAGTATTTT.